Relative to its sample, the clone carrying this T cell receptor (beta chain) is medium-sized. Its antigen remains unidentified. This entry belongs to a study of early T cells in non-severe SARS-CoV-2 infection. Study-level information: The authors sequenced bulk RNA from unsorted whole blood, leaving chains unpaired.

Individual cDNA molecules were tagged with unique molecular identifiers, the study reported. Each CDR3 protein is one row after TCRdb ran MiXCR on the 5' RACE reads. The profile covers 60,000 to 65,000 distinct CDR3 sequences, with approximately 9.3% appearing a single time and 1.2% taken by the ten largest. Study results and limitations: Private and CD4 specificities were missed by VDJdb matching, which favored anti-spike CD8 responses.

This CDR3 comprises 17 residues. The ends lost 1 base at V and 0 bases at J; junction bases unmatched: 5. The germline V gene has CDR1 MNHNS and CDR2 SASEGT. The sequencing input was whole blood. The rearrangement uses TRBV6-1 and TRBJ2-3; 9 bases fit TRBD2. The TCR comes from an adult who was a healthcare worker with PCR-confirmed SARS-CoV-2 infection or an uninfected control (not recorded which). The CDR3 DNA sequence: TGTGCCAGCAGTGAAGAGGCTAGCGGGAAGAGCACAGATACGCAGTATTTT. Its protein is CASSEEASGKSTDTQYF.